Listed below are T cell receptor beta chains from one sample, sequenced in a study of cytomegalovirus exposure and HLA in healthy donors. Sequenced by immunoSEQ multiplex PCR; TCRdb stores in-frame clones only, minus some. The sample includes approximately 200,000 clones, around 77% of them seen just once. The sample was PBMCs. All receptors come from a man aged 25 to 45 in good health and CMV-seronegative. Both conserved end residues are part of each CDR3. D genes are given only for firm matches. The size field is filled for only some rows; it gives once, few, many or a size class.

size: NA
D: TRBD2
J: TRBJ2-1
V: TRBV5-1
DNA: TGCGCCAGCAGCTGGGGTCTAGCGGGAGGCTCCTACAATGAGCAGTTCTTC
CDR3: CASSWGLAGGSYNEQFF

size: NA
D: NA
J: TRBJ1-4
V: TRBV6-5
DNA: TGTGCCAGCAGTCCGCAGAGGGCAACTAATGAAAAACTGTTTTTT
CDR3: CASSPQRATNEKLFF

size: NA
D: NA
J: TRBJ1-2
V: TRBV21-1
DNA: TGTGCCAGCAGCGAGGGAGGACGGCACCACGGCCATGGCTACACCTTC
CDR3: CASSEGGRHHGHGYTF

size: NA
D: TRBD1
J: TRBJ2-2
V: TRBV6-1
DNA: TGTGCCAGCCGACAGGGACGGACCGGGGAGCTGTTTTTT
CDR3: CASRQGRTGELFF

size: once
D: TRBD1
J: TRBJ2-7
V: TRBV6-5
DNA: TGTGCCAGCAGTGCCGGACAGGTCCGCTCCTACGAGCAGTACTTC
CDR3: CASSAGQVRSYEQYF

size: NA
D: NA
J: TRBJ2-3
V: TRBV6-6
DNA: TGTGCCAGCAGTTACTCGCGGCAGGGGAGCACAGATACGCAGTATTTT
CDR3: CASSYSRQGSTDTQYF

size: NA
D: NA
J: TRBJ2-1
V: TRBV5-1
DNA: TGCGCCAGCAGCCCGTGGGGGCTTTACAATGAGCAGTTCTTC
CDR3: CASSPWGLYNEQFF

size: NA
D: TRBD1
J: TRBJ1-3
V: TRBV9
DNA: TGTGCCAGCAGCGTTATGGGACAGGGTCAGAACACCATATATTTT
CDR3: CASSVMGQGQNTIYF

size: once
D: NA
J: TRBJ1-5
V: TRBV28
DNA: TGTGCCAGCAGTTTATTCGGTCAGCCCCAGCATTTT
CDR3: CASSLFGQPQHF

size: once
D: TRBD2
J: TRBJ2-1
V: TRBV6-6
DNA: TGTGCCAGCAGTTCAGCGGGAGGGCCGGCTGAGCAGTTCTTC
CDR3: CASSSAGGPAEQFF

size: NA
D: NA
J: TRBJ2-4
V: TRBV2
DNA: TGTGCCAGCAGTGAACTGCGTAGCCCCCAAAACATTCAGTACTTC
CDR3: CASSELRSPQNIQYF

size: NA
D: TRBD1
J: TRBJ2-5
V: TRBV6-5
DNA: TGTGCCAGCAGCCCGGGACAAGGCGGACAGGGGACCCAGTACTTC
CDR3: CASSPGQGGQGTQYF

size: NA
D: NA
J: TRBJ2-4
V: TRBV19
DNA: TGTGCCAGTAGTCCCAGTGGTTTTCGGGAAAACATTCAGTACTTC
CDR3: CASSPSGFRENIQYF

size: NA
D: TRBD2
J: TRBJ2-3
V: TRBV29-1
DNA: TGCAGCGTTGATCTAGCGGGAGATGGAGATACGCAGTATTTT
CDR3: CSVDLAGDGDTQYF

size: NA
D: NA
J: TRBJ2-5
V: TRBV2
DNA: TGTGCCAGCAGTCGGACAGATTTTAAAGAGACCCAGTACTTC
CDR3: CASSRTDFKETQYF

size: NA
D: TRBD2
J: TRBJ2-3
V: TRBV9
DNA: TGTGCCAGCAGCCCCACCGGGACTAGCGGGACCCCAGATACGCAGTATTTT
CDR3: CASSPTGTSGTPDTQYF

size: NA
D: TRBD2
J: TRBJ2-1
V: TRBV5-1
DNA: TGCGCCAGCAGGGGGCTAGCGGGCCCAAGCTCCTACAATGAGCAGTTCTTC
CDR3: CASRGLAGPSSYNEQFF

size: NA
D: TRBD1
J: TRBJ1-1
V: TRBV14
DNA: TGTGCCAGCAGCCCCCGACAGGGAGCGGACACTGAAGCTTTCTTT
CDR3: CASSPRQGADTEAFF

size: NA
D: TRBD2
J: TRBJ2-3
V: TRBV10-1
DNA: TGCGCCAGCAGTTTGACTAGCGGGAGGGAAGGAGATACGCAGTATTTT
CDR3: CASSLTSGREGDTQYF

size: NA
D: TRBD2
J: TRBJ2-1
V: TRBV4-1
DNA: TGCGCCAGCAGCCAAGGGACTAGCGGGGCTAGCTCCTACAATGAGCAGTTCTTC
CDR3: CASSQGTSGASSYNEQFF

size: NA
D: NA
J: TRBJ1-5
V: TRBV7-9
DNA: TGTGCCAGCAGCTTGACAGATCAGCCCCAGCATTTT
CDR3: CASSLTDQPQHF

size: NA
D: NA
J: TRBJ2-3
V: TRBV5-4
DNA: TGTGCCAGCAGCTTGTACCGGGAAGCCTACACAGATACGCAGTATTTT
CDR3: CASSLYREAYTDTQYF

size: NA
D: TRBD2
J: TRBJ2-7
V: TRBV11-2
DNA: TGTGCCAGCAGCTTCTTTAGCGGGAGGGCCTACGAGCAGTACTTC
CDR3: CASSFFSGRAYEQYF

size: NA
D: NA
J: TRBJ1-5
V: TRBV2
DNA: TGTGCCAGCCGTTTAAAAAGCAATCAGCCCCAGCATTTT
CDR3: CASRLKSNQPQHF

size: NA
D: NA
J: TRBJ1-5
V: TRBV6-5
DNA: TGTGCCAGCAGCAACGACAGAAGCAATCAGCCCCAGCATTTT
CDR3: CASSNDRSNQPQHF

size: few
D: NA
J: TRBJ1-2
V: TRBV5-1
DNA: TGCGCCAGCAAACCGGATCGAGGGCGAGCCTACTATGGCTACACCTTC
CDR3: CASKPDRGRAYYGYTF

size: NA
D: NA
J: TRBJ1-1
V: TRBV9
DNA: TGTGCCAGCAGCGGCAGGGATTTCGAAGCTTTCTTT
CDR3: CASSGRDFEAFF

size: NA
D: TRBD1
J: TRBJ1-2
V: TRBV28
DNA: TGTGCCACCACGCCGGGACAGGGGGACTATGGCTACACCTTC
CDR3: CATTPGQGDYGYTF

size: NA
D: NA
J: TRBJ1-2
V: TRBV28
DNA: TGTGCCAGCACCGCGGGGTCTTTCCCTTATGGCTACACCTTC
CDR3: CASTAGSFPYGYTF

size: NA
D: TRBD1
J: TRBJ1-1
V: TRBV7-9
DNA: TGTGCCAGCAGCGACCAGGGGGCAGCAGCTTTCTTT
CDR3: CASSDQGAAAFF

size: NA
D: TRBD1
J: TRBJ2-7
V: TRBV6-5
DNA: TGTGCCAGCAGCCGACAGGGGTCAACCTACGAGCAGTACTTC
CDR3: CASSRQGSTYEQYF

size: NA
D: NA
J: TRBJ1-5
V: TRBV6-4
DNA: TGTGCCAGCAGTGACTCGTCTCCCAGGAAACCTGTGGATCAGCCCCAGCATTTT
CDR3: CASSDSSPRKPVDQPQHF

size: once
D: TRBD2
J: TRBJ2-1
V: TRBV6-1
DNA: TGTGCCAGCAGTGCCGGACTAGCGGGAGCGAACAAACTTTACAATGAGCAGTTCTTC
CDR3: CASSAGLAGANKLYNEQFF

size: NA
D: NA
J: TRBJ1-3
V: TRBV2
DNA: TGTGCCAGCACAACTGAAGCGGGAAACACCATATATTTT
CDR3: CASTTEAGNTIYF

size: NA
D: NA
J: TRBJ2-1
V: TRBV11-2
DNA: TGTGCCAGCCGCCAACCAGGCTACAATGAGCAGTTCTTC
CDR3: CASRQPGYNEQFF

size: NA
D: NA
J: TRBJ1-2
V: TRBV11-2
DNA: TGTGCCAGCAGCTTAGAGGGGCAGGCGTATGGCTACACCTTC
CDR3: CASSLEGQAYGYTF

size: NA
D: TRBD2
J: TRBJ2-1
V: TRBV29-1
DNA: TGCAGCGTTGATTCTAGCGGGCTAGGCGAGGAGCAGTTCTTC
CDR3: CSVDSSGLGEEQFF

size: once
D: TRBD2
J: TRBJ2-3
V: TRBV30
DNA: TGTGCCTCGGACGGGGCGGGAGGGGCAGATACGCAGTATTTT
CDR3: CASDGAGGADTQYF

size: NA
D: NA
J: TRBJ2-1
V: TRBV5-1
DNA: TGCGCCAGCAGCTTGCAGAATACAGGGTTGTCCTACAATGAGCAGTTCTTC
CDR3: CASSLQNTGLSYNEQFF

size: few
D: NA
J: TRBJ2-3
V: TRBV9
DNA: TGTGCCAGCAGCTATCAGGGTACTGATACGCAGTATTTT
CDR3: CASSYQGTDTQYF

size: few
D: TRBD1
J: TRBJ1-2
V: TRBV4-1
DNA: TGCGCCAGCAGCCAAGCAGGACAGGGAGCTAACTATGGCTACACCTTC
CDR3: CASSQAGQGANYGYTF

size: NA
D: NA
J: TRBJ1-3
V: TRBV4-1
DNA: TGCGCCAGCAGCCAAGGGGCTACCGGAAACACCATATATTTT
CDR3: CASSQGATGNTIYF

size: NA
D: NA
J: TRBJ1-4
V: TRBV30
DNA: TGTGCCTGGAGTCCTAGCGACTTGGCCAAACTGTTTTTT
CDR3: CAWSPSDLAKLFF

size: few
D: NA
J: TRBJ2-1
V: TRBV6-5
DNA: TGTGCCAGCAGTTACCGGGGTTCCTACAATGAGCAGTTCTTC
CDR3: CASSYRGSYNEQFF

size: NA
D: TRBD1
J: TRBJ2-7
V: TRBV6-1
DNA: TGTGCCAGCAGTGAGTTCCGCCGGGACAGGGGGAGCTACGAGCAGTACTTC
CDR3: CASSEFRRDRGSYEQYF

size: NA
D: TRBD2
J: TRBJ2-3
V: TRBV7-3
DNA: TGTGCCAGCAGCTGGGCGTTAGCGGGAAGTACGCAGTATTTT
CDR3: CASSWALAGSTQYF

size: NA
D: TRBD2
J: TRBJ2-7
V: TRBV5-1
DNA: TGCGCCAGCAGCTTGGCGGGCGGGAGCTACGAGCAGTACTTC
CDR3: CASSLAGGSYEQYF

size: many
D: NA
J: TRBJ2-1
V: TRBV19
DNA: TGTGCCAGTAGTGCCACAGAAATCAATGAGCAGTTCTTC
CDR3: CASSATEINEQFF

size: NA
D: TRBD1
J: TRBJ1-2
V: TRBV7-9
DNA: TGTGCCAGCAGACAAGGACAGGGGGCAGGAGGCTACACCTTC
CDR3: CASRQGQGAGGYTF

size: NA
D: NA
J: TRBJ2-1
V: TRBV5-4
DNA: TGTGCCAGCAGCTCGGTACCCCGGGACACCGAGCAGTTCTTC
CDR3: CASSSVPRDTEQFF

size: NA
D: NA
J: TRBJ1-6
V: TRBV2
DNA: TGTGCCAGCAGGGGGTCGGGGGACCATAATTCACCCCTCCACTTT
CDR3: CASRGSGDHNSPLHF

size: NA
D: TRBD1
J: TRBJ2-7
V: TRBV5-1
DNA: TGCGCCAGCAGCTCGGGACAGGGGAAATACGAGCAGTACTTC
CDR3: CASSSGQGKYEQYF

size: NA
D: NA
J: TRBJ2-5
V: TRBV7-9
DNA: TGTGCCAGCAGCCGAGGGAGCGGCAGGGGGGAAGAGACCCAGTACTTC
CDR3: CASSRGSGRGEETQYF

size: NA
D: NA
J: TRBJ1-6
V: TRBV7-9
DNA: TGTGCCAGCAGCTCCTTTTCCGGGACAACCTATAATTCACCCCTCCACTTT
CDR3: CASSSFSGTTYNSPLHF

size: NA
D: TRBD1
J: TRBJ2-7
V: TRBV6-5
DNA: TGTGCCAGCACCCCAAGCGGGACAGGGCAATATGAGCAGTACTTC
CDR3: CASTPSGTGQYEQYF

size: NA
D: NA
J: TRBJ2-3
V: TRBV21-1
DNA: TGTGCCAGCAGCAAATTCCGGAGAGTAACTTCACATGCGCAGTATTTT
CDR3: CASSKFRRVTSHAQYF

size: NA
D: TRBD2
J: TRBJ2-2
V: TRBV18
DNA: TGTGCCAGCTCAAACTCGGGACTAGCGGGAGTTGGTGTCGGGGAGCTGTTTTTT
CDR3: CASSNSGLAGVGVGELFF

size: NA
D: TRBD2
J: TRBJ2-7
V: TRBV4-2
DNA: TGTGCCAGCAGCGCCGGGACTAGCGGGAGTCACAGTGAGCAGTACTTC
CDR3: CASSAGTSGSHSEQYF

size: once
D: NA
J: TRBJ1-4
V: TRBV21-1
DNA: TGTGCCAGCAGCAAAAGGGGGCCGAATTTAGAAAAACTGTTTTTT
CDR3: CASSKRGPNLEKLFF

size: NA
D: TRBD1
J: TRBJ1-2
V: TRBV11-2
DNA: TGTGCCAGCACCATGTACAGGGGGCAGGGCTATGGCTACACCTTC
CDR3: CASTMYRGQGYGYTF